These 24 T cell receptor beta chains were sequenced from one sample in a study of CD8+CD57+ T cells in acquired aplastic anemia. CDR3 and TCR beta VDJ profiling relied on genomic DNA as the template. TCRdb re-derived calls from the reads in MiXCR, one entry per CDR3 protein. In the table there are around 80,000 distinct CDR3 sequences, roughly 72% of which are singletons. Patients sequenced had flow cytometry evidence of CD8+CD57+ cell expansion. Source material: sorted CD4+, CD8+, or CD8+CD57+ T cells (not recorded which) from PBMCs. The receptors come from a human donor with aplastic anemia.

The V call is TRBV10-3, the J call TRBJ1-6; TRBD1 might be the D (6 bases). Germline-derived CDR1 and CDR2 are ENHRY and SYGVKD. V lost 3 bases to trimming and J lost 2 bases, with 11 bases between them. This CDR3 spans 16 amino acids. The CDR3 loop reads CAISEQGSTYNSPLHF. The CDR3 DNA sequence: TGTGCCATCAGTGAACAGGGTAGTACCTATAATTCACCCCTCCACTTT.

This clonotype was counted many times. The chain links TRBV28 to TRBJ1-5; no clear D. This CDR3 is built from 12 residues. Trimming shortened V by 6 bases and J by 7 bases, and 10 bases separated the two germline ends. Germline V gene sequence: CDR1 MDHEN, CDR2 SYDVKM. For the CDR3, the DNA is TGTGCCAGCAGGCCTGGTGGCCAGCCCCAGCATTTT. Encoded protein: CASRPGGQPQHF. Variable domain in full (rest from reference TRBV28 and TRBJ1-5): DVKVTQSSRYLVKRTGEKVFLECVQDMDHENMFWYRQDPGLGLRLIYFSYDVKMKEKGDIPEGYSVSREKKERFSLILESASTNQTSMYLCASRPGGQPQHFGDGTRLSIL.

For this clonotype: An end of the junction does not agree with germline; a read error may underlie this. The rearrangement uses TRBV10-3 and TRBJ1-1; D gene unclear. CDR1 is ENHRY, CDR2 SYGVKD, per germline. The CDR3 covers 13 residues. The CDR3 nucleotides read TGTGCCGTCAGTGGAGCTCTGAACACTGAAGCTTTCTTT. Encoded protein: CAVSGALNTEAFF.

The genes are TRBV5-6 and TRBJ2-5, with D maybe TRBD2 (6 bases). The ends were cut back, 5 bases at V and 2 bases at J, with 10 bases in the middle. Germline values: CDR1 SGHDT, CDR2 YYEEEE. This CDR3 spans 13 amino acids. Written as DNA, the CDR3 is TGTGCCAGCAGAACCGGGACTCAAGAGACCCAGTACTTC. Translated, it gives CASRTGTQETQYF.

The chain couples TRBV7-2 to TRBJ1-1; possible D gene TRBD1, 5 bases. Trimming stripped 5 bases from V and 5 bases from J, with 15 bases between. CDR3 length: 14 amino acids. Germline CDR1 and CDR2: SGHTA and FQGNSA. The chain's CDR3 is CASSPSPGRTEAFF. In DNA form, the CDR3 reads TGTGCCAGCAGCCCTAGTCCAGGGAGGACTGAAGCTTTCTTT. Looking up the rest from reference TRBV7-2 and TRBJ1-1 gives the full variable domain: GAGVSQSPSNKVTEKGKDVELRCDPISGHTALYWYRQSLGQGLEFLIYFQGNSAPDKSGLPSDRFSAERTGGSVSTLTIQRTQQEDSAVYLCASSPSPGRTEAFFGQGTRLTVV.

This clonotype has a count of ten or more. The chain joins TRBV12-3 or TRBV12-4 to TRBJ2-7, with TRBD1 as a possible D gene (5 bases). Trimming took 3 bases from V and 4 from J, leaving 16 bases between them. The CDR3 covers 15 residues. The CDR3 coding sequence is TGTGCCAGCAGTTTCCGGACAACGTTCCGATACGAGCAGTACTTC. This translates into CASSFRTTFRYEQYF.

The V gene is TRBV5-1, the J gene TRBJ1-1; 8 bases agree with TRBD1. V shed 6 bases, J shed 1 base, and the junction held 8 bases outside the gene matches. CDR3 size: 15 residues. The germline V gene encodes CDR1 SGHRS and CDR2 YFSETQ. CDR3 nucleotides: TGCGCCAGCATGCTCGGACAGGGCTCGAACACTGAAGCTTTCTTT. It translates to CASMLGQGSNTEAFF.

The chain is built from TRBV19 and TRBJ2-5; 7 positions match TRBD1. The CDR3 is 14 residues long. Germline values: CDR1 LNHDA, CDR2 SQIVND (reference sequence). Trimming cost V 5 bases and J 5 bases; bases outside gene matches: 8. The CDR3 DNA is TGTGCCAGTAGTTCAGACAGGGTCCCTGAGACCCAGTACTTC. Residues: CASSSDRVPETQYF.

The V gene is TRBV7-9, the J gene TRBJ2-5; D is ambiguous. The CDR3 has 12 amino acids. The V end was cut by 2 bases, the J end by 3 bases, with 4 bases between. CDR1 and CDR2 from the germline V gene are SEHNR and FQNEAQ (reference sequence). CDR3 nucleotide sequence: TGTGCCAGCAGCTTATTGGAAGAGACCCAGTACTTC. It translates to CASSLLEETQYF.

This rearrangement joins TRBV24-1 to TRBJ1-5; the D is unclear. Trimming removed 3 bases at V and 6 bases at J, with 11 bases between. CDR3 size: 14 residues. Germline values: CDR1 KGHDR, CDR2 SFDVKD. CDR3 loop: CATSDERVGQPQHF. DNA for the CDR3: TGTGCCACCAGTGATGAGAGGGTAGGTCAGCCCCAGCATTTT.

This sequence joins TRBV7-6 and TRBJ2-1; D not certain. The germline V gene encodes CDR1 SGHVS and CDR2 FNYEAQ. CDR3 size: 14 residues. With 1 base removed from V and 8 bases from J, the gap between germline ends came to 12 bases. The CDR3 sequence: CASSLDLRAHEQFF. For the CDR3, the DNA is TGTGCCAGCAGCTTAGACCTCCGAGCACATGAGCAGTTCTTC.

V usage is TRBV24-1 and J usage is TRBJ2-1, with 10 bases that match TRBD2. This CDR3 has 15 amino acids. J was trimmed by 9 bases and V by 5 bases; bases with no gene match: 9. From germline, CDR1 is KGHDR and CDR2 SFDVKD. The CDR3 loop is CATSGQLAGSSEQFF. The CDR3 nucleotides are TGTGCCACCAGTGGCCAACTAGCGGGATCTTCTGAGCAGTTCTTC.

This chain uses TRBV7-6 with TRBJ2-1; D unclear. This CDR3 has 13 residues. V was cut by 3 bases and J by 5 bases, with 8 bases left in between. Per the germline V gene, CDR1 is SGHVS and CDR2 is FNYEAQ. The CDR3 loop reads CASSFGRHNEQFF. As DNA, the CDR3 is TGTGCCAGCAGCTTTGGACGGCACAATGAGCAGTTCTTC.

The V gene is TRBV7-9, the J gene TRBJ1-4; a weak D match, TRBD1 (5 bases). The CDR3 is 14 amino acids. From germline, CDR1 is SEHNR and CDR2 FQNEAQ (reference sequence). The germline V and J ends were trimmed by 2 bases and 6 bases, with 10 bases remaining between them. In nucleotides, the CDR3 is TGTGCCAGCAGCTTATACCAGGGCGATGAAAAACTGTTTTTT. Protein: CASSLYQGDEKLFF.

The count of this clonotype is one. The chain's CDR3 is CASSLGGGTDTQYF. CDR3 nucleotide sequence: TGCGCCAGCAGCTTGGGAGGGGGCACAGATACGCAGTATTTT. J is TRBJ2-3 and V is TRBV5-1, with D perhaps TRBD1 or TRBD2 (5 bases each). The germline gives CDR1 SGHRS, CDR2 YFSETQ. Trimming left V 0 bases short and J 1 base short, with 6 bases between. This CDR3 spans 14 amino acids. The full variable domain, its missing parts supplied by reference TRBV5-1 and TRBJ2-3, is KAGVTQTPRYLIKTRGQQVTLSCSPISGHRSVSWYQQTPGQGLQFLFEYFSETQRNKGNFPGRFSGRQFSNSRSEMNVSTLELGDSALYLCASSLGGGTDTQYFGPGTRLTVL.

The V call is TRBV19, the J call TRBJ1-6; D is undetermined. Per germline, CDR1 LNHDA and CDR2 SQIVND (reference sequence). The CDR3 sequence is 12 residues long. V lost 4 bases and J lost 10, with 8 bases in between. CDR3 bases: TGTGCCAGTAGTACTTCCCGCTCACCCCTCCACTTT. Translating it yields CASSTSRSPLHF.

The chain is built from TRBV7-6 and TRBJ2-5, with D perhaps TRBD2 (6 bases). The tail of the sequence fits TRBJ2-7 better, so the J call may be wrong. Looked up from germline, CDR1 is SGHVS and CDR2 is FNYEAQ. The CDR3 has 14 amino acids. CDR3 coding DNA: TGTGCCAGCAGCTTTGGAGGGATGGGCTACGAGCAGTACTTC. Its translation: CASSFGGMGYEQYF.

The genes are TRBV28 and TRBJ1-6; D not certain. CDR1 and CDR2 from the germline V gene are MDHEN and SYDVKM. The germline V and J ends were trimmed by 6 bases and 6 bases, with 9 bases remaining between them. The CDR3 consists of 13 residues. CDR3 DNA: TGTGCCAGCAGGCTCACGTTTAATTCACCCCTCCACTTT. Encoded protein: CASRLTFNSPLHF. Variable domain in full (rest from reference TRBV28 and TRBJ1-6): DVKVTQSSRYLVKRTGEKVFLECVQDMDHENMFWYRQDPGLGLRLIYFSYDVKMKEKGDIPEGYSVSREKKERFSLILESASTNQTSMYLCASRLTFNSPLHFGNGTRLTVT.

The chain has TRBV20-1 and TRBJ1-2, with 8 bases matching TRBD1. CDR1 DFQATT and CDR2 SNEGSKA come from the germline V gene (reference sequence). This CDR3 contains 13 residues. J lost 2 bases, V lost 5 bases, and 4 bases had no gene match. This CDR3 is CSALGQGNYGYTF. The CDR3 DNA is TGCAGTGCTCTAGGACAGGGAAACTATGGCTACACCTTC.

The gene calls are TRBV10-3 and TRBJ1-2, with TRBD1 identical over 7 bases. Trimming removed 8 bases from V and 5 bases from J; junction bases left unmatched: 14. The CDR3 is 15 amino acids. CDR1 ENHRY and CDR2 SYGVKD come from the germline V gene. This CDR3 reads CAIGGGGGRIYGYTF. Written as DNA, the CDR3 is TGTGCCATCGGTGGAGGGGGCGGGCGCATTTATGGCTACACCTTC.

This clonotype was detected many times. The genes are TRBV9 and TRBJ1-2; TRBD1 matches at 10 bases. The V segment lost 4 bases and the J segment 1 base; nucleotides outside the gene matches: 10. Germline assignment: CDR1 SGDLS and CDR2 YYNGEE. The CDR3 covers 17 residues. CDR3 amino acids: CASSPRDRGVFNYGYTF. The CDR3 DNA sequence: TGTGCCAGCAGCCCTCGGGACAGGGGAGTGTTTAACTATGGCTACACCTTC.

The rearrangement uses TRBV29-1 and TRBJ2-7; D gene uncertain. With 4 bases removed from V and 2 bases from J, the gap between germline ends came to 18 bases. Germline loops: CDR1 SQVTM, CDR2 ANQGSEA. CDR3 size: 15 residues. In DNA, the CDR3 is TGCAGCGTTGTACCCGCACGTATGCAGACCTACGAGCAGTACTTC. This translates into CSVVPARMQTYEQYF.

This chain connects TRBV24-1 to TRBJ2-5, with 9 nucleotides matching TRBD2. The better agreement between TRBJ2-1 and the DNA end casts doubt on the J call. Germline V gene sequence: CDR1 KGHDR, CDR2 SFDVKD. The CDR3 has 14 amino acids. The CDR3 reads CAMRLADSYNEQFF. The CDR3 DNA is TGTGCCATGAGACTAGCGGACTCCTACAATGAGCAGTTCTTC.

Here the CDR3 DNA reads TGTGCCAGCAGCTTACAGGGGGCTGCCGGGGAGCTGTTTTTT. It encodes CASSLQGAAGELFF. V gene TRBV12-3 or TRBV12-4 combines with J gene TRBJ2-2, with 9 positions matching TRBD1. Trimming took 6 bases from V and 6 from J; bases not matched to a gene: 5. The CDR3 length is 14 residues.